This T cell receptor (beta chain) was observed in a study of blood T cells in healthy people across ages. Regarding the study as a whole: Measured against age, TCR beta diversity per million T cells decreased in a roughly linear manner.

Alongside a J-beta primer mix, a sample-barcoded 5' primer served in a second PCR lasting about 7 to 12 cycles. Tagging of each cDNA molecule was performed by a template-switch adaptor with 12 random nucleotides. TCRdb reprocessed the 5' RACE reads via MiXCR and lists one record per CDR3 protein. Of hundreds of thousands of distinct CDR3 sequences listed, 40% to 45% are singletons. This clonotype was detected ten times or more. Its antigen is currently unknown. The length of the CDR3 is 15 residues. CDR1 is SGDLS and CDR2 is YYNGEE in the germline V gene. After removal of 0 bases from V and 5 bases from J, the junction contained 6 bases not matched to a gene.

The V gene is TRBV9, the J gene TRBJ2-5; 8 bases fit TRBD1. The TCR sequence derives from a man aged 80 or over in good health. The material sequenced was blood. The CDR3 reads CASSVEQGGGETQYF. The CDR3 bases are TGTGCCAGCAGCGTAGAACAGGGGGGCGGGGAGACCCAGTACTTC.